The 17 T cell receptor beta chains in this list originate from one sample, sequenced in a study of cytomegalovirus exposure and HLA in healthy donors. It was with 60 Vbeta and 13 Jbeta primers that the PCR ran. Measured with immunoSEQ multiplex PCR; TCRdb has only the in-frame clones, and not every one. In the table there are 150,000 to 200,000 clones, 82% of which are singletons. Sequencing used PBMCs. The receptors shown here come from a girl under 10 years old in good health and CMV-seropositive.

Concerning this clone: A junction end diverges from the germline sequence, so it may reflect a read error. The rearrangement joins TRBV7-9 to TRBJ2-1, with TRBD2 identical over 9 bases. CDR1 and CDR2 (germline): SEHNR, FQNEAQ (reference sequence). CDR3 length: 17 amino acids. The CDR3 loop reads CSSNTPPASGDPNEQFF. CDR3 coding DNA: TGTTCCAGCAACACCCCCCCGGCTAGCGGGGACCCCAATGAGCAGTTCTTC.

CDR3 sequence: CASSKSRSYYGYTF. In DNA, the CDR3 is TGTGCCAGCAGCAAATCTAGGTCCTACTATGGCTACACCTTC. The chain recombines TRBV21-1 with TRBJ1-2. TRBV21-1 is described as a pseudogene. This CDR3 has 14 residues.

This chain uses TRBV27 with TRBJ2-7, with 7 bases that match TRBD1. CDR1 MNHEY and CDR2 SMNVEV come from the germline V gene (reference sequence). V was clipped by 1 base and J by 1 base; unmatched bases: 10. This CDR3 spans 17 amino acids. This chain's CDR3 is CASSLWDPDRFSYEQYF. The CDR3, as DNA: TGTGCCAGCAGTTTATGGGACCCGGACAGGTTTTCCTACGAGCAGTACTTC.

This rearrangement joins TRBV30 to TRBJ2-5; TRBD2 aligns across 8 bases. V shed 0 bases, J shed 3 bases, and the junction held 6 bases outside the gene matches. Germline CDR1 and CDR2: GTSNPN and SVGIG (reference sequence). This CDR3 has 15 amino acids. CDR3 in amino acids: CAWSVPAGEKETQYF. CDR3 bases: TGTGCCTGGAGTGTTCCAGCGGGAGAGAAAGAGACCCAGTACTTC.

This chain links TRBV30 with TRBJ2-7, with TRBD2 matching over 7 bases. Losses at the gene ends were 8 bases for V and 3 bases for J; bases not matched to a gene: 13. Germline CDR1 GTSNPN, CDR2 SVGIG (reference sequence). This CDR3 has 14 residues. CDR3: CALHIAGHVYEQYF. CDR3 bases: TGTGCCCTTCACATAGCGGGCCACGTCTACGAGCAGTACTTC.

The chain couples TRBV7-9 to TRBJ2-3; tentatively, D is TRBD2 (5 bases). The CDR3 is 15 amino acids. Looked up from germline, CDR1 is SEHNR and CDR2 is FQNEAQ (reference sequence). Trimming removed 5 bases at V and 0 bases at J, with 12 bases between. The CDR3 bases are TGTGCCAGCAGCGCCCAGACTACTAGCACAGATACGCAGTATTTT. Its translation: CASSAQTTSTDTQYF.

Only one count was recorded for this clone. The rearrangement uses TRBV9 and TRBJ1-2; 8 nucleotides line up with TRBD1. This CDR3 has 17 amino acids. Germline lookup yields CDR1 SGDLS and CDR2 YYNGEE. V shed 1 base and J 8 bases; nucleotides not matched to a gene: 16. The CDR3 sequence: CASSVPGTGGGLGGYTF. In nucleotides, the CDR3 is TGTGCCAGCAGCGTACCGGGGACAGGTGGAGGGTTGGGAGGCTACACCTTC.

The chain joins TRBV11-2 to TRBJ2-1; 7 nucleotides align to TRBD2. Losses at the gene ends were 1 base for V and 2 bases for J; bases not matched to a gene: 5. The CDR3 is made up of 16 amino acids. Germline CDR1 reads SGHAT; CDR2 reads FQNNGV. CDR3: CASSLGVGRTYNEQFF. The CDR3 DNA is TGTGCCAGCAGCTTAGGAGTCGGGAGGACCTACAATGAGCAGTTCTTC. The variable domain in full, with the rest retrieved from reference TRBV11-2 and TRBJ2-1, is EAGVAQSPRYKIIEKRQSVAFWCNPISGHATLYWYQQILGQGPKLLIQFQNNGVVDDSQLPKDRFSAERLKGVDSTLKIQPAKLEDSAVYLCASSLGVGRTYNEQFFGPGTRLTVL.

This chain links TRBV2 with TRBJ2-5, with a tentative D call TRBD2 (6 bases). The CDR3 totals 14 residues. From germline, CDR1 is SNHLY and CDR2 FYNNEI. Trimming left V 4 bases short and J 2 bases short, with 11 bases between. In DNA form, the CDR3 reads TGTGCCAGCAGTGGGCTAGCGCAACAAGAGACCCAGTACTTC. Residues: CASSGLAQQETQYF.

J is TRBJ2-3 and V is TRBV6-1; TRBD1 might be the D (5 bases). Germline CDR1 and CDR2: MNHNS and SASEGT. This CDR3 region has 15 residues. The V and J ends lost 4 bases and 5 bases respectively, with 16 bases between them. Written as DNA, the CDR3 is TGTGCCAGCAGTGGCGTACCCCAAGGGGAAGATACGCAGTATTTT. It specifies CASSGVPQGEDTQYF.

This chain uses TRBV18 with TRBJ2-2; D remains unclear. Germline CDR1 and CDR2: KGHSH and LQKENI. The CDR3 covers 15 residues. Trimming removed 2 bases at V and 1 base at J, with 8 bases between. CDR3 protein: CASSPTAENTGELFF. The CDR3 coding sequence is TGTGCCAGCTCACCAACGGCGGAGAACACCGGGGAGCTGTTTTTT. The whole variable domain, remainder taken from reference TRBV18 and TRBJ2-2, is NAGVMQNPRHLVRRRGQEARLRCSPMKGHSHVYWYRQLPEEGLKFMVYLQKENIIDESGMPKERFSAEFPKEGPSILRIQQVVRGDSAAYFCASSPTAENTGELFFGEGSRLTVL.

CDR3 residues: CASGLWTGKAFF. In nucleotides, the CDR3 is TGTGCTAGTGGTTTGTGGACAGGTAAAGCTTTCTTT. The chain has TRBV12-5 and TRBJ1-1, with 7 positions matching TRBD1. Per germline, CDR1 LGHNT and CDR2 FRNRAP. This CDR3 contains 12 residues. Unmatched junction bases numbered 3, after V lost 2 bases and J lost 9 bases.

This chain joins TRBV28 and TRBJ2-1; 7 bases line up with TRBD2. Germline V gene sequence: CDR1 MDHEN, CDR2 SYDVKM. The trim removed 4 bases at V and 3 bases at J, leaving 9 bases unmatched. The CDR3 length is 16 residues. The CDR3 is CASSSGAGGIYNEQFF. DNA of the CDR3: TGTGCCAGCAGTTCCGGGGCCGGGGGGATCTACAATGAGCAGTTCTTC.

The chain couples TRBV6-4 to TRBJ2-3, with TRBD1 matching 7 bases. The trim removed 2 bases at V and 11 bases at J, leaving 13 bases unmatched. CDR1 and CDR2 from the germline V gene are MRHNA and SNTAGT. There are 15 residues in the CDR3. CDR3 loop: CASSDDPTGIRGQYF. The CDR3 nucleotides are TGTGCCAGCAGTGACGATCCGACAGGGATCCGTGGGCAGTATTTT.

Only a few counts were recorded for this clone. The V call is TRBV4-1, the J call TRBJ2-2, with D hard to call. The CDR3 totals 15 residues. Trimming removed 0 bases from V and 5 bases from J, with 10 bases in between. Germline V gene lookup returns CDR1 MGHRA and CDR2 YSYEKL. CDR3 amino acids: CASSQEWAVTGELFF. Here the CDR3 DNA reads TGCGCCAGCAGCCAAGAATGGGCAGTGACCGGGGAGCTGTTTTTT.

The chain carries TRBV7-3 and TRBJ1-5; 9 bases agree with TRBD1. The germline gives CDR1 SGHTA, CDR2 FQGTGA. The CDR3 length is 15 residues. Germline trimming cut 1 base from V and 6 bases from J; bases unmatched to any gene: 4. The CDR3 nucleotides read TGTGCCAGCAGCTTAAGTGGACAGGGGAGTCAGCCCCAGCATTTT. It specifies CASSLSGQGSQPQHF.

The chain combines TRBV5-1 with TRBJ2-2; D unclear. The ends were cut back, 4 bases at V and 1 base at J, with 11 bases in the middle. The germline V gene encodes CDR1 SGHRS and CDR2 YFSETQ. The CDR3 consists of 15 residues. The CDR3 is CASSNTPLNTGELFF. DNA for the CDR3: TGCGCCAGCAGCAACACACCGTTGAACACCGGGGAGCTGTTTTTT.